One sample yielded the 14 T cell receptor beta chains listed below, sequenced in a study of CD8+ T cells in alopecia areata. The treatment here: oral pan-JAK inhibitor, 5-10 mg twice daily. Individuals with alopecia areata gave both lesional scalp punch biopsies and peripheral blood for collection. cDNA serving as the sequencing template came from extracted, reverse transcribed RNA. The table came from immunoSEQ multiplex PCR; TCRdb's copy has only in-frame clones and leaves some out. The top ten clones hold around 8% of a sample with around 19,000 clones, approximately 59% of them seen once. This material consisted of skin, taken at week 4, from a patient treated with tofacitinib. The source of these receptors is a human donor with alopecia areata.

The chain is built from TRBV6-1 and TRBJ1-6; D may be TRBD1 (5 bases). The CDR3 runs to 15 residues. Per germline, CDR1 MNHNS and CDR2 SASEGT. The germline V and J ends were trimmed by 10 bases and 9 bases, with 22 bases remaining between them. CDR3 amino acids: CATTDSPEGSSPLHF. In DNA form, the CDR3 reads TGTGCCACCACCGACAGTCCTGAAGGTAGTTCACCCCTCCACTTT.

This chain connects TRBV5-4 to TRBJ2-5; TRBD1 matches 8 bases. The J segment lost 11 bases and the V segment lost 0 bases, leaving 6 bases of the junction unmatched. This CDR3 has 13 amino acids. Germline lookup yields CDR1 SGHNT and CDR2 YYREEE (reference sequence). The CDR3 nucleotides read TGTGCCAGCAGCTTGGATACAGGGGGAGAGCAGTACTTC. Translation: CASSLDTGGEQYF.

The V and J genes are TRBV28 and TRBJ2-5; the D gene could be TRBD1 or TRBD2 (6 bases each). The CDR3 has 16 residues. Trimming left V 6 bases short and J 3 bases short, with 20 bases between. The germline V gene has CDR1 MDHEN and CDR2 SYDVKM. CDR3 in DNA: TGTGCCAGCAGCCCCTACCCGGAGGGGGGTAAAGAGACCCAGTACTTC. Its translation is CASSPYPEGGKETQYF.

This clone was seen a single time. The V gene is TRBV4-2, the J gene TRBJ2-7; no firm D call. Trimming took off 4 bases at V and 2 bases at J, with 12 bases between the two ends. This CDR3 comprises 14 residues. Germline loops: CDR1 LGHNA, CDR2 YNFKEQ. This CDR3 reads CASSLEPATYEQYF. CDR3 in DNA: TGTGCCAGCAGCCTTGAACCCGCCACCTACGAGCAGTACTTC.

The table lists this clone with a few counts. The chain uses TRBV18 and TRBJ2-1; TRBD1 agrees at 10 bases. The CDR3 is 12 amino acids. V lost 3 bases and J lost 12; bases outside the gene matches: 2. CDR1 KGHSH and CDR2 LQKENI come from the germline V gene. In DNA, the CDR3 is TGTGCCAGCTCACCCGGACAGGGGGTGCAGTTCTTC. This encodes CASSPGQGVQFF.

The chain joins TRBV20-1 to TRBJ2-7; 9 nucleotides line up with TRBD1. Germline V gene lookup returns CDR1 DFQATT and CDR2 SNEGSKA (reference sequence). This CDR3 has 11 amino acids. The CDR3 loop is CSANRGLEQYF. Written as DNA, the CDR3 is TGCAGCGCCAACAGGGGGCTCGAGCAGTACTTC.

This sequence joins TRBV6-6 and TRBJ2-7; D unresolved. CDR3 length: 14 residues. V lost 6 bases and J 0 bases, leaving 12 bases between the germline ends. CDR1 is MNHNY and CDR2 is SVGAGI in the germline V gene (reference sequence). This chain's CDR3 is CASRDDIGSYEQYF. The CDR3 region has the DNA TGTGCCAGCAGGGATGACATAGGCTCCTACGAGCAGTACTTC.

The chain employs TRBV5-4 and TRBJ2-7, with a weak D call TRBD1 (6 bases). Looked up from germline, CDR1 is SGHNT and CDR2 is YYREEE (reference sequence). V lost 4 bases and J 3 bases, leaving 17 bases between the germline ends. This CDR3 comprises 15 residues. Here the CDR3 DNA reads TGTGCCAGCAGCACGGGGACAACGGAATACTACGAGCAGTACTTC. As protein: CASSTGTTEYYEQYF.

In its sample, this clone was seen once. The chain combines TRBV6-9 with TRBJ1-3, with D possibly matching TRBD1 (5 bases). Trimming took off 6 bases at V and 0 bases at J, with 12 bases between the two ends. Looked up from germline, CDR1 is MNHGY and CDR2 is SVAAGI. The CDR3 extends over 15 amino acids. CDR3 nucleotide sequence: TGTGCCAGCAGCAACCGGGACCGCTCTGGAAACACCATATATTTT. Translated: CASSNRDRSGNTIYF.

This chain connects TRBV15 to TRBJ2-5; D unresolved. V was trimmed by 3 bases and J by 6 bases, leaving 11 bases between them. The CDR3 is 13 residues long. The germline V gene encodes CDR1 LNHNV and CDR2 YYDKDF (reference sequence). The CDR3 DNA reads TGTGCCACCAGCAGGGCCTTAGGGCAGACCCAGTACTTC. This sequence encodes CATSRALGQTQYF.

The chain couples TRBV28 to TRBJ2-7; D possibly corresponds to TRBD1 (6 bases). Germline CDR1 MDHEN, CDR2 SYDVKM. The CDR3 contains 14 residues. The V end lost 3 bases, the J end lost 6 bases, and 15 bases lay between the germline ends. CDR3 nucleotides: TGTGCCAGCAGTTTCCCGGGACAATCGGGCGAGCAGTACTTC. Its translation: CASSFPGQSGEQYF.

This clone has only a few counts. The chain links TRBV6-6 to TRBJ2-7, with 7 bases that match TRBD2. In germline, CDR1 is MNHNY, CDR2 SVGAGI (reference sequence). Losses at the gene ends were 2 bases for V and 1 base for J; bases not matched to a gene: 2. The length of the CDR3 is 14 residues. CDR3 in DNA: TGTGCCAGCAGTTACGGCGGGGGATCCTACGAGCAGTACTTC. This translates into CASSYGGGSYEQYF.

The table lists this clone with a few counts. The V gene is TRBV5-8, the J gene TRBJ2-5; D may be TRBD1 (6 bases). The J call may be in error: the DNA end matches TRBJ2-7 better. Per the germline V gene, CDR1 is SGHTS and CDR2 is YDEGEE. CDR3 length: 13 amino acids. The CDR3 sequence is CASSSGQPYEQYF. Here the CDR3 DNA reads TGTGCCAGCAGCAGTGGACAGCCTTACGAGCAGTACTTC.

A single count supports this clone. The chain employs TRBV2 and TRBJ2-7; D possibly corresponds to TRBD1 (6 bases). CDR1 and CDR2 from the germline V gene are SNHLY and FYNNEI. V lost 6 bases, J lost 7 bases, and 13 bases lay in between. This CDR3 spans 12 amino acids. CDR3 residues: CASRPQGREQYF. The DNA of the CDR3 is TGTGCCAGCAGACCTCAGGGGAGAGAGCAGTACTTC.